Presented here are 17 T cell receptor beta chains from one specimen sequenced in a study of blood T cell repertoires in COVID-19. Assay: immunoSEQ multiplex PCR; the TCRdb copy retains only in-frame clones and omits some. The sample lists some 50,000 clones, roughly nine tenths occurring once. The specimen sequenced was peripheral blood. All receptors derive from a man aged 40-50 years with acute or convalescent COVID-19.

The V and J genes are TRBV7-2 and TRBJ1-1; 7 nucleotides line up with TRBD1. The CDR3 spans 16 residues. From germline, CDR1 is SGHTA and CDR2 FQGNSA. V lost 5 bases to trimming and J lost 6 bases; unmatched junction nucleotides: 15. CDR3 in amino acids: CASSPRRTGGGSEAFF. CDR3 nucleotides: TGTGCCAGCAGCCCCCGACGGACAGGAGGGGGGTCTGAAGCTTTCTTT. The full variable domain, rest sourced from reference TRBV7-2 and TRBJ1-1, is GAGVSQSPSNKVTEKGKDVELRCDPISGHTALYWYRQSLGQGLEFLIYFQGNSAPDKSGLPSDRFSAERTGGSVSTLTIQRTQQEDSAVYLCASSPRRTGGGSEAFFGQGTRLTVV.

This chain uses TRBV6-5 with TRBJ1-6; D remains unclear. Germline V gene lookup returns CDR1 MNHEY and CDR2 SVGAGI. The CDR3 has 15 amino acids. Trimming removed 4 bases from V and 6 bases from J, with 13 bases in between. The CDR3 loop reads CASSFRPGLNSPLHF. The CDR3 DNA reads TGTGCCAGCAGTTTTCGACCAGGCCTTAATTCACCCCTCCACTTT.

The CDR3 sequence: CASSLLGHAYEQYF. DNA for the CDR3: TGTGCCAGCAGTTTGTTGGGGCACGCCTACGAGCAGTACTTC. The chain links TRBV27 to TRBJ2-7; D is possibly TRBD1 (5 bases). The CDR3 loop spans 14 amino acids. Trimming removed 3 bases from V and 2 bases from J, with 11 bases in between. From germline, CDR1 is MNHEY and CDR2 SMNVEV (reference sequence).

The V and J genes are TRBV19 and TRBJ2-1; TRBD2 aligns across 7 bases. This CDR3 has 16 residues. J was trimmed by 4 bases and V by 0 bases; bases with no gene match: 6. Germline V gene data show CDR1 as LNHDA and CDR2 as SQIVND (reference sequence). The CDR3 bases are TGTGCCAGTAGTATAGATCATGGCGGGGGTTACAATGAGCAGTTCTTC. Encoded protein: CASSIDHGGGYNEQFF.

The V gene is TRBV18, the J gene TRBJ2-1, with 8 bases fitting TRBD2. The V segment lost 4 bases and the J segment 4 bases; nucleotides outside the gene matches: 6. The germline V gene encodes CDR1 KGHSH and CDR2 LQKENI. CDR3 length equals 15 residues. The CDR3 nucleotides are TGTGCCAGCTCACGCCAGCGGGAGCTGTACAATGAGCAGTTCTTC. It specifies CASSRQRELYNEQFF.

The genes are TRBV7-8 and TRBJ2-3, with D possibly being TRBD1 (5 bases). With 5 bases removed from V and 0 bases from J, the gap between germline ends came to 12 bases. CDR1 and CDR2 from the germline V gene are SGHVS and FQNEAQ. There are 15 residues in the CDR3. The CDR3: CASSPGAASTDTQYF. CDR3 in DNA: TGTGCCAGCAGCCCTGGGGCGGCTAGCACAGATACGCAGTATTTT.

V is TRBV7-9 and J is TRBJ2-7; 9 bases align to TRBD1. The CDR3 loop spans 16 amino acids. Germline values: CDR1 SEHNR, CDR2 FQNEAQ (reference sequence). The V gene end was trimmed by 3 bases and the J gene end by 4 bases; junction bases not matched to a gene: 10. CDR3 protein: CASSLVETGGKYEQYF. For the CDR3, the DNA is TGTGCCAGCAGCTTGGTGGAGACAGGGGGTAAGTACGAGCAGTACTTC.

The chain couples TRBV11-2 to TRBJ2-1; D may be TRBD2 (6 bases). The V gene's germline CDR1 is SGHAT and CDR2 FQNNGV. The CDR3 extends over 15 amino acids. V dropped 7 bases and J dropped 0 bases, with 13 bases sitting between them. CDR3 DNA sequence: TGTGCCAGCACCCGTAGCGGAAGCTCCTACAATGAGCAGTTCTTC. Translating it yields CASTRSGSSYNEQFF.

The rearrangement links TRBV9 to TRBJ2-1; D remains ambiguous. Trimming removed 4 bases at V and 4 bases at J, with 3 bases between. This CDR3 spans 11 amino acids. Germline V gives CDR1 SGDLS, CDR2 YYNGEE. CDR3 sequence reads: CASSPYNEQFF. DNA for the CDR3: TGTGCCAGCAGCCCTTACAATGAGCAGTTCTTC.

Comment on this clone: The junction does not match germline at one end; this may be a read error. The chain has TRBV4-3 and TRBJ1-1; D is undetermined. The germline V gene has CDR1 LGHNA and CDR2 YSLEER. The CDR3 runs 14 residues. CDR3 nucleotide sequence: TGCGCCAGCAGCCAGGACTTTATGAACGCTGAAGCTTTCTTT. Translating gives CASSQDFMNAEAFF.

The chain uses TRBV6-5 and TRBJ2-1; D is ambiguous. Trimming left V 4 bases short and J 6 bases short, with 13 bases between. CDR3 length: 14 residues. The germline CDR1 and CDR2 sequences are MNHEY and SVGAGI. CDR3 nucleotide sequence: TGTGCCAGCAGTTCCCTTAGCCCGAGCAATGAGCAGTTCTTC. Amino acids: CASSSLSPSNEQFF.

The genes are TRBV15 and TRBJ1-5; 7 bases are a match to TRBD1. The CDR3 runs 15 residues. V trimming: 0 bases; J trimming: 6 bases; junction bases outside the gene matches: 5. CDR1 LNHNV and CDR2 YYDKDF come from the germline V gene (reference sequence). The CDR3 nucleotides are TGTGCCACCAGCAGAGATCAGGCAGGGGGTCAGCCCCAGCATTTT. Protein sequence: CATSRDQAGGQPQHF.

The V call is TRBV7-9, the J call TRBJ2-7, with D possibly TRBD2 on 5 matching bases. This CDR3 has 12 residues. Germline CDR1 and CDR2: SEHNR and FQNEAQ (reference sequence). V lost 6 bases, J lost 3 bases, and 9 bases lay in between. The CDR3: CASSRTGYEQYF. The CDR3 nucleotides are TGTGCCAGCAGTCGGACTGGCTACGAGCAGTACTTC. Full variable domain (missing parts from reference TRBV7-9 and TRBJ2-7): DTGVSQNPRHKITKRGQNVTFRCDPISEHNRLYWYRQTLGQGPEFLTYFQNEAQLEKSRLLSDRFSAERPKGSFSTLEIQRTEQGDSAMYLCASSRTGYEQYFGPGTRLTVT.

The chain links TRBV25-1 to TRBJ2-2, with 9 positions matching TRBD2. V lost 5 bases, J lost 2 bases, and 12 bases stayed unmatched. The CDR3 length is 18 residues. From germline, CDR1 is MGHDK and CDR2 SYGVNS. CDR3 region: CASSPWGSGSLNTGELFF. The CDR3 region has the DNA TGTGCCAGCAGTCCCTGGGGTAGCGGGAGCCTAAACACCGGGGAGCTGTTTTTT.

V and J are TRBV9 and TRBJ2-2; unclear D gene. Germline values: CDR1 SGDLS, CDR2 YYNGEE. Trimming left V 2 bases short and J 2 bases short, with 4 bases between. This CDR3 has 13 residues. The CDR3 loop is CASSVKNTGELFF. CDR3 nucleotides: TGTGCCAGCAGCGTCAAAAACACCGGGGAGCTGTTTTTT.

This chain connects TRBV5-8 to TRBJ1-1; the D gene is possibly TRBD1 (6 bases). This CDR3 spans 16 amino acids. The germline gives CDR1 SGHTS, CDR2 YDEGEE. Trimming shortened V by 2 bases and J by 6 bases, and 20 bases separated the two germline ends. The CDR3 loop is CASSLFGTQGNAEAFF. CDR3 nucleotide sequence: TGTGCCAGCAGCTTATTCGGGACGCAGGGGAATGCTGAAGCTTTCTTT.

The chain combines TRBV30 with TRBJ2-3, with 9 positions matching TRBD1. Germline values: CDR1 GTSNPN, CDR2 SVGIG (reference sequence). The CDR3 is 14 amino acids. After removal of 5 bases from V and 4 bases from J, the junction contained 7 bases not matched to a gene. The CDR3 here is CAWGTGIFPDTQYF. The CDR3 DNA sequence: TGTGCCTGGGGGACAGGGATTTTTCCAGATACGCAGTATTTT.